This TCR beta chain came from a study of blood T cell repertoires in COVID-19. Study details: COVID-19 samples collected from the United States, Italy and Spain covered acute and convalescent phases. From T cells, B-cell-depleted T cells, or PBMCs came the material, which was cDNA or gDNA.

About this clone itself: Other nucleotide sequences in the sample specify the same CDR3.

TCRdb keeps only in-frame clones here, not all; method: immunoSEQ multiplex PCR. This table holds approximately 300,000 clones, roughly 90% found once. Germline V gene lookup returns CDR1 MNHEY and CDR2 SMNVEV (reference sequence). The CDR3 spans 13 residues. V trimming: 5 bases; J trimming: 6 bases; junction bases outside the gene matches: 4. V usage is TRBV27 and J usage is TRBJ1-5, with 7 bases lining up with TRBD1. Sequencing used peripheral blood. The TCR was taken from a woman aged 45-59 years with active or convalescent COVID-19. CDR3 nucleotides: TGTGCCAGCAGTCCGACAGGGCGTCAGCCCCAGCATTTT. Translated: CASSPTGRQPQHF.